This record concerns one TCR beta chain sequence. What it binds is not known. Relative to the germline gene, one junction end is altered; a read error may explain this. The authors ran a second PCR of 7 to 11 cycles using a sample-barcoded 5' primer and a J-beta primer mix. TCRdb passed the 5' RACE reads through MiXCR, listing each CDR3 protein once. The sample has over a million distinct CDR3 sequences; 35% to 55% are singletons. This sample was included in a study of blood T cells in healthy people across ages. Total RNA extraction produced at least 5 micrograms (per sample) for the study. Study observations and caveats: CMV status of donors was not determined, possibly confounding expanded clonotype changes.

The sequenced sample consisted of blood. This receptor was identified in an older woman in good health.

This CDR3 reads CACKVDHSCNEQFF. CDR3 in DNA: TGTGCCTGCAAGGTGGACCATTCCTGCAATGAGCAGTTCTTC. The V gene is TRBV2, the J gene TRBJ2-1, with unresolved D. Germline CDR1 is SNHLY and CDR2 is FYNNEI. The CDR3 has 14 residues.